This TCR beta chain was found in a study of T cell repertoires in cytomegalovirus infection. Regarding the study as a whole: HLA-C-restricted TCR beta clonotypes specific for CMV led the ex vivo response.

In germline, CDR1 is SEHNR, CDR2 FQNEAQ (reference sequence). This CDR3 comprises 14 residues. The V end lost 3 bases, the J end lost 4 bases, and 12 bases lay between the germline ends. A few counts support this clonotype. Its antigen is still unknown. In TCRdb, the reads were re-called with MiXCR into one record per CDR3 protein. The repertoire holds more than 150,000 distinct CDR3 sequences, with 15% to 20% as singletons. The TCR comes from a human donor in good health (CMV status not recorded). Some clones in this sample may be carry-over from other donors' samples. Sequenced sample: PBMCs. The gene calls are TRBV7-9 and TRBJ1-1; D is perhaps TRBD1 (5 bases). CDR3 region: CASSFGGGSTEAFF. The CDR3 coding sequence is TGTGCCAGCAGCTTCGGGGGAGGGAGCACTGAAGCTTTCTTT.